Listed below are T cell receptor beta chains from one sample, sequenced in a study of T cell responses to AZD1222 COVID-19 vaccine. This table comes from immunoSEQ multiplex PCR, and its TCRdb copy is limited to in-frame clones, with some not included. This table has some 150,000 clones, approximately 94% appearing once. Sequenced here: peripheral blood, sampled on day 0 of AZD1222 vaccination. All receptors derive from an adult in good health. Each CDR3 is given with its conserved first and last residue. A D gene is named only where the DNA matches it firmly. Clone size is shown for a subset of rows, as once, few, many or a class of expanded clone.

>TRBV6-5|16|TRBD1|TRBJ1-2|NA
TGTGCCAGCAGTTACCTCTCAGGGACAGATAACTATGGCTACACCTTC
CASSYLSGTDNYGYTF
>TRBV6-5|13|NA|TRBJ2-3|once
TGTGCCAGCAGTCTAAATCCCGGGGATACGCAGTATTTT
CASSLNPGDTQYF
>TRBV6-1|12|NA|TRBJ1-5|NA
TGTGCCAGCAGTGATAGGAGACAGCCCCAGCATTTT
CASSDRRQPQHF
>TRBV10-3|15|TRBD2|TRBJ2-1|NA
TGTGCCATCAGTGAGTCGATAGCGGGGGTCGATGAGCAGTTCTTC
CAISESIAGVDEQFF
>TRBV4-1|16|NA|TRBJ1-5|NA
TGCGCCAGCAGCCAGGCCAGGACTGATAGCAATCAGCCCCAGCATTTT
CASSQARTDSNQPQHF
>TRBV14|15|TRBD1|TRBJ1-2|NA
TGTGCCAGCAGCCAAGATTCCGGACAGGAACGTGGCTACACCTTC
CASSQDSGQERGYTF
>TRBV11-3|13|NA|TRBJ2-2|NA
TGTGCCAGCAGCCCCGAGTACACCGGGGAGCTGTTTTTT
CASSPEYTGELFF
>TRBV7-2|16|NA|TRBJ1-2|NA
TGTGCCAGCAGCTTACGGATAGCGGCAGACGACTATGGCTACACCTTC
CASSLRIAADDYGYTF
>TRBV7-2|19|TRBD1|TRBJ1-5|NA
TGTGCCAGCAGCCTCTCTGCGGGACAGGTGACTCGGGGAAATCAGCCCCAGCATTTT
CASSLSAGQVTRGNQPQHF
>TRBV5-4|14|TRBD2|TRBJ2-5|NA
TGTGCCAGCAGGATAGCGGGGGTGGGAGAGACCCAGTACTTC
CASRIAGVGETQYF
>TRBV12-5|14|TRBD1|TRBJ1-2|NA
TGTGCTAGTGGCTGGGGACAGGTGTACTATGGCTACACCTTC
CASGWGQVYYGYTF
>TRBV30|13|NA|TRBJ1-1|once
TGTGCCTTTGCCCCCGGGACCTACACTGAAGCTTTCTTT
CAFAPGTYTEAFF
>TRBV5-6|15|NA|TRBJ2-7|few
TGTGCCAGCAGCTTGGGCGGCAGGGGGGCCCACGAGCAGTACTTC
CASSLGGRGAHEQYF
>TRBV6-6|16|TRBD1|TRBJ2-2|NA
TGTGCCAGCAGTTACCCCGGGACAGGGGGTTCCGGGGAGCTGTTTTTT
CASSYPGTGGSGELFF
>TRBV13|14|TRBD2|TRBJ2-7|NA
TGTGCCAGCACCTCGGGCGGGGGGAACTACGAGCAGTACTTC
CASTSGGGNYEQYF
>TRBV4-1|16|NA|TRBJ2-3|NA
TGCGCCAGCAGCCAAGATCCGGGGGGCCGACCAGATACGCAGTATTTT
CASSQDPGGRPDTQYF
>TRBV9|14|NA|TRBJ2-2|NA
TGTGCCAGCAGCCTCAACCAGGGAACCGGGGAGCTGTTTTTT
CASSLNQGTGELFF
>TRBV27|16|NA|TRBJ1-6|NA
TGTGCCAGCAGTCCCGTGGACAGATTCCGAAATTCACCCCTCCACTTT
CASSPVDRFRNSPLHF
>TRBV7-9|13|NA|TRBJ1-2|NA
TGTGCCAGCAGCCACTCGGAGGTCTATGGCTACACCTTC
CASSHSEVYGYTF
>TRBV11-3|16|NA|TRBJ2-2|NA
TGTGCCAGCAGTTCGACGTGGGCCCCAAACACCGGGGAGCTGTTTTTT
CASSSTWAPNTGELFF
>TRBV10-1|15|NA|TRBJ1-4|NA
TGCGCCAGCAGGGCAGGACAGTCAGCGGACGAAAAACTGTTTTTT
CASRAGQSADEKLFF
>TRBV19|15|TRBD1|TRBJ1-2|NA
TGTGCCAGTAGTTCGTCAACAGGGGGCAGCTATGGCTACACCTTC
CASSSSTGGSYGYTF
>TRBV7-6|17|TRBD2|TRBJ2-7|NA
TGTGCCAGCAGCTTAGCCAGCGGGAGGCCGAGCTCCTACGAGCAGTACTTC
CASSLASGRPSSYEQYF
>TRBV12-3/TRBV12-4|13|NA|TRBJ1-1|NA
TGTGCCAGCAGTTTATGGTCGAACACTGAAGCTTTCTTT
CASSLWSNTEAFF